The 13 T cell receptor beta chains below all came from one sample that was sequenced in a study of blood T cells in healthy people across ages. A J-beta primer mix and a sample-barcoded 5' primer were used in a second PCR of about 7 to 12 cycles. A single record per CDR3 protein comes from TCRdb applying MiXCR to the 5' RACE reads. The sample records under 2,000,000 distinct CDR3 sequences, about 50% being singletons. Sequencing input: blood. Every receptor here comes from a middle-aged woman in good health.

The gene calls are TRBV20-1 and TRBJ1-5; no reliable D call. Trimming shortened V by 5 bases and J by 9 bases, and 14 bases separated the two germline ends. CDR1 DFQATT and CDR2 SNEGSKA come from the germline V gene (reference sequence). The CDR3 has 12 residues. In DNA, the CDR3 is TGCAGTGCTCGGGCCCGAAACCTGCCCCAGCATTTT. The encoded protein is CSARARNLPQHF.

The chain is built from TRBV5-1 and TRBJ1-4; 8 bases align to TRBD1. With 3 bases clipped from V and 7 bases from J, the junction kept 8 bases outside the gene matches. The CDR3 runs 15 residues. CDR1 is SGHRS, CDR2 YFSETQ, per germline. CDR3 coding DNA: TGCGCCAGCAGCTCGTCGACAGGGGTGGGTGAAAAACTGTTTTTT. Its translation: CASSSSTGVGEKLFF.

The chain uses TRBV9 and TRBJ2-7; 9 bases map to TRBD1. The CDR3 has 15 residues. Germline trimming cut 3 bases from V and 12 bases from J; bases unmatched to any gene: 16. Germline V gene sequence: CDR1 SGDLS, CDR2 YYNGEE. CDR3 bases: TGTGCCAGCAGCGAGAGGACAGGGGAATACGAGACCCGGTACTTC. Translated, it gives CASSERTGEYETRYF.

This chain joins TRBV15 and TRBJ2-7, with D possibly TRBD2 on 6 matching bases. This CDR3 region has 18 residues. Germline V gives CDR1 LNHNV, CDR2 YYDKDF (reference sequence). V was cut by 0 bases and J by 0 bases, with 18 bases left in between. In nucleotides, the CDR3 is TGTGCCACCAGCAGAGAAGGAGGGCGCCCCTACATCTCCTACGAGCAGTACTTC. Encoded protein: CATSREGGRPYISYEQYF.

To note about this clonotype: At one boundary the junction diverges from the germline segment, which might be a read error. The CDR3 DNA is TGTGCCAGCAGCTCAAGGGAGGACTCTGAGGCCAACGTCCTGACTTTC. It encodes CASSSREDSEANVLTF. The gene calls are TRBV7-9 and TRBJ2-6; D is possibly TRBD2 (6 bases). The CDR3 is 16 residues long. Germline values: CDR1 SEHNR, CDR2 FQNEAQ (reference sequence).

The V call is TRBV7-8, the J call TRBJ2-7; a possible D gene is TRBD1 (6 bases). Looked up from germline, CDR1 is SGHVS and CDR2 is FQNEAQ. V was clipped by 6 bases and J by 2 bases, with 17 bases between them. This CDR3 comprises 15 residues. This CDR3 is CASRLYRERAYEQYF. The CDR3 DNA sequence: TGTGCCAGCAGGCTTTACAGGGAACGGGCCTACGAGCAGTACTTC.

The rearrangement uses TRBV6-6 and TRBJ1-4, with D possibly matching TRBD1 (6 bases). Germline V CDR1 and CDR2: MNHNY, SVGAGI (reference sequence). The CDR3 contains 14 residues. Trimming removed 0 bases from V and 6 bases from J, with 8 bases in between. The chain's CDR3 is CASSYSPGDEKLFF. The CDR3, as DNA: TGTGCCAGCAGTTACTCACCAGGGGATGAAAAACTGTTTTTT.

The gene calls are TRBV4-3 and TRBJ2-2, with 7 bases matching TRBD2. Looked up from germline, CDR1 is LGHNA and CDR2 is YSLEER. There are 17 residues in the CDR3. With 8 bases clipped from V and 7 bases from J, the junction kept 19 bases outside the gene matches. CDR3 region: CASAAREEARSGGELFF. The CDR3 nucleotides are TGCGCCAGCGCAGCCCGGGAGGAGGCTAGGTCTGGCGGGGAGCTGTTTTTT.

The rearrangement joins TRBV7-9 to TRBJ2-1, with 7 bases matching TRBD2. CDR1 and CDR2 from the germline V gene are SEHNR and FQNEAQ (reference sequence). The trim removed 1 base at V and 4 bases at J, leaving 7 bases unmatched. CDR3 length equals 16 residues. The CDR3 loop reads CASSLEASGHYNEQFF. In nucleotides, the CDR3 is TGTGCCAGCAGCTTAGAGGCTAGCGGACATTACAATGAGCAGTTCTTC.

The CDR3 here is CSARDLPSGADTQYF. The CDR3, as DNA: TGCAGTGCTAGAGATCTCCCTAGCGGGGCGGATACGCAGTATTTT. The genes are TRBV20-1 and TRBJ2-3, with TRBD2 matching 9 bases. The CDR3 length is 15 residues. Per germline, CDR1 DFQATT and CDR2 SNEGSKA (reference sequence). J lost 6 bases, V lost 0 bases, and 7 bases had no gene match.

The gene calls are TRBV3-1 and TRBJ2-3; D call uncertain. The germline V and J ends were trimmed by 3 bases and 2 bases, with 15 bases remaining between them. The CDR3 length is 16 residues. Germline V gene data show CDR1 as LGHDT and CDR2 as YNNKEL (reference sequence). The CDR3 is CASSHGWKSTTDTQYF. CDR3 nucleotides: TGTGCCAGCAGCCATGGTTGGAAATCGACCACAGATACGCAGTATTTT.

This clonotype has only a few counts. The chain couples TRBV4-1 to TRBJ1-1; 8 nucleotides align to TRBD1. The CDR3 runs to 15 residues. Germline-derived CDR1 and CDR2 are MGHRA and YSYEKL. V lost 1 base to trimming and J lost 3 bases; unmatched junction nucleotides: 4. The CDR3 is CASSQAGTGDTEAFF. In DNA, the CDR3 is TGCGCCAGCAGCCAAGCCGGGACAGGAGACACTGAAGCTTTCTTT.

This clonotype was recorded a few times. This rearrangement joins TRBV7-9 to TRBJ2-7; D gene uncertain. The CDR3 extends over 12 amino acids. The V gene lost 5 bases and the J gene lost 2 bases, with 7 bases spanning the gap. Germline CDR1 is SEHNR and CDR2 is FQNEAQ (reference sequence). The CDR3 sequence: CASSGTTYEQYF. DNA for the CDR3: TGTGCCAGCAGCGGAACGACCTACGAGCAGTACTTC.